The 21 T cell receptor beta chains reported below all come from one sample, sequenced in a study of blood T cell repertoires in COVID-19. Clones were sequenced by immunoSEQ multiplex PCR, and TCRdb holds only the in-frame ones, with some missing. Here the sample spans roughly 150,000 clones, around 89% being singletons. The sample consisted of peripheral blood. Receptors originate from a man in his 60s with active or convalescent COVID-19.

The chain joins TRBV5-6 to TRBJ2-4; TRBD1 matches 8 bases. The CDR3 has 15 amino acids. Trimming at V came to 4 bases and at J to 7 bases, leaving 10 bases not matched to a gene. Germline V CDR1 and CDR2: SGHDT, YYEEEE. As DNA, the CDR3 is TGTGCCAGCAGCCGCTTTGGACAGGGTCCGAACATTCAGTACTTC. This encodes CASSRFGQGPNIQYF.

Worth noting for this clone: This sample includes further DNA sequences coding for the same CDR3. The chain couples TRBV6-4 to TRBJ1-6; D might be TRBD1 (5 bases). The CDR3 covers 13 residues. V shed 6 bases and J shed 6 bases, with 9 bases lying between them. The germline V gene has CDR1 MRHNA and CDR2 SNTAGT. CDR3: CASRRDFNSPLHF. The CDR3 nucleotides are TGTGCCAGCAGAAGGGACTTTAATTCACCCCTCCACTTT.

The rearrangement links TRBV19 to TRBJ2-5; D possibly corresponds to TRBD2 (6 bases). The germline CDR1 and CDR2 sequences are LNHDA and SQIVND (reference sequence). The CDR3 is made up of 15 amino acids. V was shortened by 3 bases and J by 5 bases, with 16 bases between the two germline ends. CDR3 in amino acids: CASSMKGRYGETQYF. CDR3 DNA: TGTGCCAGTAGTATGAAGGGGAGGTATGGGGAGACCCAGTACTTC.

The chain combines TRBV24-1 with TRBJ2-1; 11 bases agree with TRBD2. The CDR3 runs to 15 residues. The V and J ends lost 3 bases and 10 bases, in that order; junction bases with no gene match: 7. Germline V gene lookup returns CDR1 KGHDR and CDR2 SFDVKD. CDR3 DNA sequence: TGTGCCACCAGTGATACTAGCGGGAGAAAGCACGAGCAGTTCTTC. Protein product: CATSDTSGRKHEQFF.

The chain is built from TRBV28 and TRBJ2-3; D call uncertain. Deletions cut 11 bases from V and 3 bases from J, with 15 bases between. Germline assignment: CDR1 MDHEN and CDR2 SYDVKM. The CDR3 spans 13 residues. CDR3 DNA sequence: TGTGCCTGGAGCCGGCGCGCAACAGATACGCAGTATTTT. Translating gives CAWSRRATDTQYF. The variable domain in full, with the rest retrieved from reference TRBV28 and TRBJ2-3, is DVKVTQSSRYLVKRTGEKVFLECVQDMDHENMFWYRQDPGLGLRLIYFSYDVKMKEKGDIPEGYSVSREKKERFSLILESASTNQTSMYLCAWSRRATDTQYFGPGTRLTVL.

The chain employs TRBV6-2 or TRBV6-3 and TRBJ1-6, with a weak D call TRBD1 (6 bases). Germline assignment: CDR1 MNHEY and CDR2 SVGEGT. V lost 4 bases to trimming and J lost 6 bases, with 10 bases between them. The CDR3 spans 14 residues. Here the CDR3 DNA reads TGTGCCAGCAGTTTCGTACAGGGTAATTCACCCCTCCACTTT. Amino acids: CASSFVQGNSPLHF.

The rearrangement uses TRBV21-1 and TRBJ1-2; the table calls TRBD1, which could not be checked here. TRBV21-1 is a listed pseudogene. The CDR3 consists of 16 residues. The CDR3 loop reads CASTQRGPVANYGYTF. The CDR3 nucleotides read TGTGCCAGCACCCAAAGGGGGCCAGTAGCTAACTATGGCTACACCTTC.

Worth noting for this clone: Other DNA sequences in this specimen translate into the identical CDR3. V and J are TRBV2 and TRBJ1-5; TRBD1 agrees at 7 bases. The V and J ends lost 6 bases and 4 bases, in that order; junction bases with no gene match: 3. CDR1 SNHLY and CDR2 FYNNEI come from the germline V gene. The length of the CDR3 is 13 residues. The CDR3 region is CASRGQLNQPQHF. In nucleotides, the CDR3 is TGTGCCAGCAGGGGACAGCTTAATCAGCCCCAGCATTTT.

This clone turned up a few times. The J gene is TRBJ1-2, the V gene TRBV5-4; TRBD1 matches 8 bases. The CDR3 loop spans 15 amino acids. The germline CDR1 and CDR2 sequences are SGHNT and YYREEE (reference sequence). The trim removed 4 bases at V and 8 bases at J, leaving 13 bases unmatched. The CDR3: CASSPAGQAPEGYTF. The CDR3 DNA reads as TGTGCCAGCAGCCCGGCGGGACAGGCCCCCGAGGGCTACACCTTC.

The rearrangement uses TRBV28 and TRBJ1-4; TRBD1 matches at 8 bases. Germline trimming cut 2 bases from V and 3 bases from J; bases unmatched to any gene: 8. CDR3 size: 17 residues. CDR1 is MDHEN, CDR2 SYDVKM, per germline. The CDR3: CASSLRGRGRANEKLFF. CDR3 DNA sequence: TGTGCCAGCAGTTTAAGGGGCAGGGGGCGGGCTAATGAAAAACTGTTTTTT.

V usage is TRBV4-3 and J usage is TRBJ2-7; 10 bases line up with TRBD2. Trimming took 0 bases from V and 2 from J; bases not matched to a gene: 7. The germline V gene encodes CDR1 LGHNA and CDR2 YSLEER. The length of the CDR3 is 17 residues. CDR3 nucleotide sequence: TGCGCCAGCAGCCAAGATGCGCGTACTAGCGGGACCTACGAGCAGTACTTC. This gives the protein CASSQDARTSGTYEQYF.

This clone has just one count. The V gene is TRBV28, the J gene TRBJ2-5; D perhaps matches TRBD1 (5 bases). The CDR3 is made up of 12 amino acids. The V gene's germline CDR1 is MDHEN and CDR2 SYDVKM. V dropped 11 bases and J dropped 5 bases, with 15 bases sitting between them. The CDR3 here is CAQRQGTETQYF. CDR3 in DNA: TGTGCCCAACGGCAGGGTACGGAGACCCAGTACTTC.

The chain carries TRBV5-5 and TRBJ1-2, with unresolved D. Per germline, CDR1 SGHKS and CDR2 YYEKEE (reference sequence). The V and J ends lost 3 bases and 1 base respectively, with 16 bases between them. CDR3 length: 16 residues. CDR3 DNA sequence: TGTGCCAGCAGCTCCCATGGCGGATCCGATAACTATGGCTACACCTTC. Its protein product is CASSSHGGSDNYGYTF.

The CDR3 DNA reads as TGTGCCAGCAGAACGACAGTTTTTGAGCAGTTCTTC. This translates into CASRTTVFEQFF. The chain uses TRBV12-3 or TRBV12-4 and TRBJ2-1; a weak D match, TRBD1 (5 bases). Trimming left V 6 bases short and J 9 bases short, with 12 bases between. This CDR3 is 12 amino acids long.

The chain has TRBV24-1 and TRBJ1-3; 10 bases line up with TRBD1. The CDR3 loop spans 17 amino acids. From germline, CDR1 is KGHDR and CDR2 SFDVKD. The ends lost 2 bases at V and 2 bases at J; junction bases unmatched: 5. The chain's CDR3 is CATSDSGDRGTGNTIYF. The CDR3 region has the DNA TGTGCCACCAGTGATTCTGGGGACAGGGGAACTGGAAACACCATATATTTT.

This clone was seen just once. The genes are TRBV19 and TRBJ1-2; perhaps TRBD1 as D (5 bases). CDR3 length: 15 residues. Trimming shortened V by 0 bases and J by 7 bases, and 15 bases separated the two germline ends. Germline V gives CDR1 LNHDA, CDR2 SQIVND (reference sequence). DNA for the CDR3: TGTGCCAGTAGTATAGAGGTGGCGGACATCCGTGGCTACACCTTC. Translated: CASSIEVADIRGYTF.

This clone was recorded only once. The CDR3 protein is CASSSGTANTGELFF. In DNA, the CDR3 is TGTGCCAGCAGCTCAGGGACAGCGAACACCGGGGAGCTGTTTTTT. This chain connects TRBV7-2 to TRBJ2-2; 7 bases are shared with TRBD1. Unmatched junction bases numbered 2, after V lost 4 bases and J lost 0 bases. Germline CDR1 reads SGHTA; CDR2 reads FQGNSA. This CDR3 region has 15 residues. The entire variable domain, with the rest obtained from reference TRBV7-2 and TRBJ2-2, is as follows: GAGVSQSPSNKVTEKGKDVELRCDPISGHTALYWYRQSLGQGLEFLIYFQGNSAPDKSGLPSDRFSAERTGGSVSTLTIQRTQQEDSAVYLCASSSGTANTGELFFGEGSRLTVL.

The J gene is TRBJ1-6, the V gene TRBV5-6, with 8 bases lining up with TRBD1. Losses at the gene ends were 6 bases for V and 6 bases for J; bases not matched to a gene: 11. The germline V gene encodes CDR1 SGHDT and CDR2 YYEEEE. This CDR3 comprises 16 residues. CDR3 sequence reads: CASTSGQGRFNSPLHF. The CDR3 nucleotides are TGTGCCAGCACCTCCGGACAGGGTAGATTTAATTCACCCCTCCACTTT.

V and J are TRBV10-1 and TRBJ2-3; the match to TRBD2 covers 11 bases. The trim removed 9 bases at V and 3 bases at J, leaving 5 bases unmatched. Germline V lookup: CDR1 WNHNN, CDR2 SYGVQD (reference sequence). The CDR3 sequence is 14 residues long. The CDR3 nucleotides read TGCGCCAGTCTTAGCGGGGGGGCAACAGATACGCAGTATTTT. Protein sequence: CASLSGGATDTQYF.

This clone has just a few counts. The rearrangement links TRBV19 to TRBJ1-2; D not certain. Trimming cost V 2 bases and J 5 bases, with 12 bases left between them. The CDR3 extends over 14 amino acids. The germline V gene has CDR1 LNHDA and CDR2 SQIVND (reference sequence). The CDR3 is CASSISLFGYGYTF. CDR3 in DNA: TGTGCCAGTAGTATATCTCTATTCGGGTATGGCTACACCTTC.

The chain has TRBV5-6 and TRBJ1-6, with TRBD1 as a possible D gene (5 bases). The CDR3 spans 15 residues. Germline V gene data show CDR1 as SGHDT and CDR2 as YYEEEE. The germline V and J ends were trimmed by 4 bases and 5 bases, with 13 bases remaining between them. CDR3 sequence (DNA): TGTGCCAGCAGCCCGTGGACACCTAATAATTCACCCCTCCACTTT. This sequence encodes CASSPWTPNNSPLHF.